This T cell receptor (beta chain) comes out of a study of glioma-infiltrating T cells after dendritic cell vaccination (dated by TCRdb to the mid-2010s). Turning to the overall study: The cohort included 15 or so glioblastoma patients drawn from Phase I and II dendritic cell vaccination trials, of whom 9 were newly diagnosed and 6 had recurrent disease. Patients received autologous tumor lysate-pulsed dendritic cell vaccination between 2003 and 2012. To make the vaccine, monocyte-derived dendritic cells were cultured for seven days with IL-4 and GM-CSF and then pulsed overnight with autologous tumor lysate. Each patient was given three intradermal dendritic cell vaccine injections, spaced two weeks apart, in the arm below the axilla. Tumor-infiltrating lymphocyte content was quantified and tumor and blood repertoires were compared in dendritic cell-vaccinated glioblastoma patients by deep sequencing of TCR beta CDR3 regions. Survival after dendritic cell vaccination was correlated with TCR sequencing metrics such as TIL content and the overlap between tumor and blood repertoires. Broader findings and caveats from the paper: TCR clonality showed no direct relationship with survival, which suggests that a diverse polyclonal response may matter. The TCR overlap response model with three groups was called speculative and said to need prospective validation. After dendritic cell vaccination, a higher estimated pretreatment TIL content predicted longer time to progression and longer overall survival. The cohort was small and heterogeneous, with few patients having full blood and tumor sets and even fewer initial-recurrent tumor pairs.

Using the immunoSEQ assay, TCRB CDR3 regions were amplified from 1.5 to 2 micrograms of genomic DNA, or from all available DNA when less than that was on hand. The multiplex PCR employed 60 forward primers targeting TCR V beta segments and 13 reverse primers targeting J beta segments. Synthetic control templates were spiked into each sample at limiting dilution to estimate reads per starting template. Reads of 87 bp were generated by sequencing on the Illumina HiSeq System. The authors processed their data as follows. PCR and sequencing errors were removed by a nearest neighbor algorithm that merged closely related sequences. TCR overlap was defined as the percentage of unique tumor TCR beta sequences that were also found in the peripheral blood of the same patient. The table comes from immuneACCESS by way of TCRdb, which keeps in-frame sequences with V and J called. Part of the clones is missing from these tables; in studies checked, under half for an unresolved V gene and the rest for unknown reasons. From that table come the V and J calls and clone size; the DNA was used to work out D and trimming. This sample gives roughly 52,000 clones in total; 65% to 90% of them show up just once. The ten largest clones add up to approximately 10% of the sample.

Selection of patients required sufficient residual fresh-frozen tumor tissue and over two years of available survival data. Although molecular status otherwise differed among the glioblastoma patients, no patient had an isocitrate dehydrogenase mutation. PBMC were collected before vaccination, two weeks after the third vaccination, and at tumor progression if tumor progression occurred. The Qiagen DNeasy Blood extraction Kit was used for extraction of genomic DNA. A note on this clone: No antigen is known for it. Base qualities are not at hand, and no much larger clone is one base apart.

V loses 5 bases, J loses 2 bases, and the germline ends lie 16 bases apart. From cysteine to phenylalanine, the CDR3 is 16 amino acids long. Solely the CDR3 DNA is kept, with 48 bases framed from the first base. CDR1 SGHTA and CDR2 FQGNSA were looked up in the germline V gene. The rearranged chain carries TRBV7-2 and TRBJ1-5, with the D gene uncertain. The sequenced sample was blood, obtained before dendritic cell vaccination. The origin of this receptor is a human donor with glioblastoma. The CDR3 protein: CASSVAPGSGNQPQHF. The nucleotide sequence reads TGTGCCAGCAGCGTTGCCCCGGGGAGCGGCAATCAGCCCCAGCATTTT.